This T cell receptor gamma chain appears in the sequencing data of a study of gamma-delta T cells after stem cell transplantation. Germline assignment: CDR1 GITISATS and CDR2 ISYDGTV (reference sequence). CDR3 length: 15 residues. Concerning this clone: Compared with germline, one end of the junction differs, possibly owing to a read error. This CDR3 is also generated by other DNA sequences in the sample.

TCRdb reanalysed the RT-PCR reads with CATT. The data show about 3,000 gamma-chain clones, roughly 18% seen once. The rearrangement uses TRGV9 and TRGJP. The specimen sequenced was gamma-delta T cells. The source of this sequence is a human donor. It is not recorded whose cells these are; they may come from a transplant donor. The CDR3 nucleotides read TGTGCCTTGTGGGAGGAAGAGTTGGGCAAAAAAATCAAGGTATTC. Translated: CALWEEELGKKIKVF.